These 5 T cell receptor beta chains originate from one sample sequenced in a study of long-term antiretroviral therapy in people with HIV. Survey-level resolution applied to immunoSEQ assay v3.0. The table came from immunoSEQ multiplex PCR; TCRdb's copy has only in-frame clones and leaves some out. The data show under 13,000 clones, about 81% seen once. The material was unsorted PBMCs, obtained 1.8 years after starting antiretroviral therapy. Source of these receptors: a man in his forties with HIV.

The CDR3: CASSPGTPRTGELFF. CDR3 nucleotide sequence: TGTGCCAGCAGCCCTGGGACTCCTCGGACCGGGGAGCTGTTTTTT. V is TRBV5-4 and J is TRBJ2-2; the D gene is possibly TRBD2 (6 bases). Germline V gene sequence: CDR1 SGHNT, CDR2 YYREEE (reference sequence). Between the trimmed V and J ends, which lost 4 bases and 5 bases, there was a span of 15 bases. CDR3 length: 15 amino acids.

The chain uses TRBV7-8 and TRBJ1-5; D is undetermined. V was clipped by 5 bases and J by 1 base, with 12 bases between them. There are 15 residues in the CDR3. Germline CDR1 is SGHVS and CDR2 is FQNEAQ. The CDR3 sequence: CASSRQAVSNQPQHF. The CDR3 DNA reads TGTGCCAGCAGCCGCCAGGCCGTGAGCAATCAGCCCCAGCATTTT. Complete variable domain (other parts from reference TRBV7-8 and TRBJ1-5): GAGVSQSPRYKVAKRGQDVALRCDPISGHVSLFWYQQALGQGPEFLTYFQNEAQLDKSGLPSDRFFAERPEGSVSTLKIQRTQQEDSAVYLCASSRQAVSNQPQHFGDGTRLSIL.

This clone was recorded only once. The genes are TRBV7-2 and TRBJ2-3; 7 positions agree with TRBD2. CDR1 is SGHTA, CDR2 FQGNSA, per germline. The CDR3 extends over 17 amino acids. V was pared by 8 bases and J by 5 bases, with 19 bases of the junction left unmatched. CDR3 sequence: CASVLLGGGGLGDTQYF. CDR3 bases: TGTGCCAGCGTACTCTTGGGTGGGGGAGGGCTGGGAGATACGCAGTATTTT.

The V gene is TRBV4-3, the J gene TRBJ1-1; D uncertain. The V end was cut by 1 base, the J end by 0 bases, with 9 bases between. The germline gives CDR1 LGHNA, CDR2 YSLEER. The CDR3 runs to 15 residues. As DNA, the CDR3 is TGCGCCAGCAGCCAAGTCAAGGGAATGAACACTGAAGCTTTCTTT. Protein sequence: CASSQVKGMNTEAFF.

The chain joins TRBV6-5 to TRBJ2-5, with D possibly matching TRBD1 (6 bases). Trimming pared 6 bases from V and 0 bases from J, leaving 8 bases between. Germline V gives CDR1 MNHEY, CDR2 SVGAGI. The CDR3 loop spans 13 amino acids. The CDR3 DNA follows: TGTGCCAGCAGACAGGGATACCAAGAGACCCAGTACTTC. It codes for CASRQGYQETQYF.